The 13 T cell receptor beta chains below come from one sample, sequenced in a study of T cell repertoires in cytomegalovirus infection. The antigens of these receptors remain unknown. TCRdb recomputed calls from the reads with MiXCR, one row per CDR3 protein. This sample yields about 920,000 distinct CDR3 sequences, of which around 32% are seen a single time; 13% belongs to the top ten. Sequences were derived from cultured CD8+ T cells from PBMCs, sampled from culture after CMV antigen stimulation. Receptors were obtained from a human donor in good health (CMV status not recorded). Some clones in this sample may be carry-over from other donors' samples.

The table lists this clonotype with many counts. The rearrangement links TRBV27 to TRBJ2-5; TRBD1 matches at 7 bases. After removal of 4 bases from V and 0 bases from J, the junction contained 2 bases not matched to a gene. In germline, CDR1 is MNHEY, CDR2 SMNVEV (reference sequence). The CDR3 is 14 residues long. CDR3 residues: CASSSDRHQETQYF. CDR3 coding DNA: TGTGCCAGCAGTTCGGACAGGCACCAAGAGACCCAGTACTTC.

The gene calls are TRBV27 and TRBJ2-7; TRBD1 matches 11 bases. The CDR3 contains 15 residues. Germline V gives CDR1 MNHEY, CDR2 SMNVEV (reference sequence). With 3 bases clipped from V and 7 bases from J, the junction kept 8 bases outside the gene matches. CDR3 sequence (DNA): TGTGCCAGCAGTTTTAGGACAGGGGGCTTAAGTGAGCAGTACTTC. Translated, it gives CASSFRTGGLSEQYF.

This clonotype appeared many times. The chain has TRBV7-2 and TRBJ2-3; perhaps D is TRBD1 or TRBD2 (6 bases each). Trimming shortened V by 4 bases and J by 6 bases, and 17 bases separated the two germline ends. Germline CDR1 reads SGHTA; CDR2 reads FQGNSA. The CDR3 runs 15 residues. This CDR3 is CASSSWGAREDTQYF. CDR3 nucleotide sequence: TGTGCCAGCAGCTCCTGGGGGGCCCGGGAGGATACGCAGTATTTT.

Here the CDR3 reads CASSLNGGADEKLFF. DNA for the CDR3: TGTGCCAGCAGCTTAAACGGGGGGGCAGACGAAAAACTGTTTTTT. This rearrangement joins TRBV7-2 to TRBJ1-4; possibly TRBD1 for D (6 bases). V was clipped by 2 bases and J by 8 bases, with 15 bases between them. The CDR3 has 15 residues. The V gene's germline CDR1 is SGHTA and CDR2 FQGNSA. The entire variable domain, with the rest obtained from reference TRBV7-2 and TRBJ1-4, is as follows: GAGVSQSPSNKVTEKGKDVELRCDPISGHTALYWYRQSLGQGLEFLIYFQGNSAPDKSGLPSDRFSAERTGGSVSTLTIQRTQQEDSAVYLCASSLNGGADEKLFFGSGTQLSVL.

This clonotype has at least ten counts. The chain recombines TRBV6-6 with TRBJ2-1; the D gene is possibly TRBD2 (5 bases). The germline CDR1 and CDR2 sequences are MNHNY and SVGAGI (reference sequence). The CDR3 sequence is 15 residues long. The ends were cut back, 0 bases at V and 6 bases at J, with 12 bases in the middle. In DNA form, the CDR3 reads TGTGCCAGCAGTTACTCGGTGACCGCGGGCAATGAGCAGTTCTTC. Translating gives CASSYSVTAGNEQFF.

J is TRBJ2-2 and V is TRBV5-5, with a weak D call TRBD1 (5 bases). V lost 6 bases and J lost 4, with 19 bases in between. Looked up from germline, CDR1 is SGHKS and CDR2 is YYEKEE (reference sequence). The CDR3 is 16 residues long. This chain's CDR3 is CASTPWVTVITGELFF. In nucleotides, the CDR3 is TGTGCCAGCACCCCATGGGTGACAGTCATCACCGGGGAGCTGTTTTTT.

The sample holds many counts of this clonotype. The chain couples TRBV7-2 to TRBJ2-7, with D unclear. Germline CDR1 and CDR2: SGHTA and FQGNSA. V lost 5 bases, J lost 4 bases, and 6 bases lay in between. The CDR3 runs 11 residues. The CDR3 here is CASSNGYEQYV. CDR3 DNA sequence: TGTGCCAGCAGCAACGGGTACGAGCAGTACGTC.

The rearrangement uses TRBV6-2 or TRBV6-3 and TRBJ2-1, with 9 bases matching TRBD1. Germline-derived CDR1 and CDR2 are MNHEY and SVGEGT. CDR3 length: 13 amino acids. With 4 bases clipped from V and 5 bases from J, the junction kept 0 bases outside the gene matches. The CDR3 protein is CASSWDRDNEQFF. The CDR3 region has the DNA TGTGCCAGCAGTTGGGACAGGGACAATGAGCAGTTCTTC.

This clonotype has just a few counts. V is TRBV19 and J is TRBJ1-3, with no clear D. CDR1 and CDR2 from the germline V gene are LNHDA and SQIVND (reference sequence). V was cut by 7 bases and J by 2 bases, with 18 bases left in between. The CDR3 consists of 16 residues. The CDR3 DNA sequence: TGTGCCAGTAACCCCAGGCCGGGTGCGGCTGGAAACACCATATATTTT. Amino acid sequence: CASNPRPGAAGNTIYF.

This clonotype was picked up many times. This sequence joins TRBV6-1 and TRBJ2-5; 7 positions agree with TRBD2. The CDR3 consists of 15 residues. The V gene end was trimmed by 2 bases and the J gene end by 1 base; junction bases not matched to a gene: 4. From germline, CDR1 is MNHNS and CDR2 SASEGT. In nucleotides, the CDR3 is TGTGCCAGCAGTGAATTCACGGGGGGCCAAGAGACCCAGTACTTC. This codes for CASSEFTGGQETQYF.

This clonotype was detected only a few times. The genes are TRBV12-3 or TRBV12-4 and TRBJ2-5; 12 bases match TRBD2. V lost 6 bases and J lost 5; bases outside the gene matches: 7. The CDR3 sequence is 15 residues long. CDR3 sequence: CASSPLAGGEETQYF. In DNA form, the CDR3 reads TGTGCCAGCAGCCCCCTAGCGGGGGGGGAGGAGACCCAGTACTTC.

This clonotype was observed a handful of times. The rearrangement links TRBV5-5 to TRBJ2-1; TRBD2 might be the D (6 bases). Germline-derived CDR1 and CDR2 are SGHKS and YYEKEE (reference sequence). The V and J ends lost 4 bases and 2 bases respectively, with 16 bases between them. The length of the CDR3 is 16 residues. The DNA for the CDR3 is TGTGCCAGCAGCCTAATGGGAGGCGATACCTACAATGAGCAGTTCTTC. Amino acid sequence: CASSLMGGDTYNEQFF.

This clonotype was seen a handful of times. The chain has TRBV7-6 and TRBJ2-1; 8 nucleotides match TRBD2. V gave up 5 bases and J gave up 8 bases; unmatched junction bases: 11. This CDR3 is built from 15 residues. Germline V CDR1 and CDR2: SGHVS, FNYEAQ. The CDR3 DNA follows: TGTGCCAGCAGCCTTCGGGGGGGGCTAGGGGATGAGCAGTTCTTC. Its translation is CASSLRGGLGDEQFF.